One and the same sample provided the 28 T cell receptor beta chains below, sequenced in a study of blood T cell repertoires in COVID-19. The assay was immunoSEQ multiplex PCR, and TCRdb's table has in-frame clones only and misses some. The top ten clones hold around 9% of a sample with around 88,000 clones, roughly 80% of them seen once. What was sequenced was peripheral blood. The receptors were gathered from a middle-aged man who had recovered from COVID-19.

The chain employs TRBV7-3 and TRBJ2-3; 8 nucleotides agree with TRBD2. The V gene end was trimmed by 5 bases and the J gene end by 4 bases; junction bases not matched to a gene: 8. CDR1 and CDR2 from the germline V gene are SGHTA and FQGTGA. The CDR3 is made up of 15 amino acids. The CDR3 reads CASSPGGLAADTQYF. The CDR3 DNA follows: TGTGCCAGCAGCCCCGGAGGACTAGCTGCAGATACGCAGTATTTT.

J is TRBJ2-7 and V is TRBV11-2, with a possible D match to TRBD1 (6 bases). Germline loops: CDR1 SGHAT, CDR2 FQNNGV. The CDR3 spans 16 residues. Trimming left V 5 bases short and J 3 bases short, with 20 bases between. This CDR3 is CASSGLGAPGIYEQYF. Written as DNA, the CDR3 is TGTGCCAGCAGCGGATTGGGGGCGCCGGGTATCTACGAGCAGTACTTC.

The rearrangement joins TRBV27 to TRBJ1-2; the D gene is possibly TRBD1 (5 bases). CDR1 and CDR2 from the germline V gene are MNHEY and SMNVEV (reference sequence). The CDR3 runs to 14 residues. V was shortened by 0 bases and J by 4 bases, with 9 bases between the two germline ends. The CDR3 protein is CASSLSDSLYGYTF. CDR3 DNA sequence: TGTGCCAGCAGTTTATCTGACAGCCTCTATGGCTACACCTTC.

V and J are TRBV5-4 and TRBJ2-3; D remains ambiguous. The CDR3 is 17 residues long. V was pared by 4 bases and J by 0 bases, with 18 bases between. In germline, CDR1 is SGHNT, CDR2 YYREEE (reference sequence). The CDR3 here is CASSLNPMTLSTDTQYF. CDR3 DNA: TGTGCCAGCAGCCTGAACCCAATGACACTTAGCACAGATACGCAGTATTTT. Filled out from reference TRBV5-4 and TRBJ2-3, the complete variable domain reads ETGVTQSPTHLIKTRGQQVTLRCSSQSGHNTVSWYQQALGQGPQFIFQYYREEENGRGNFPPRFSGLQFPNYSSELNVNALELDDSALYLCASSLNPMTLSTDTQYFGPGTRLTVL.

V usage is TRBV10-3 and J usage is TRBJ2-1; the D is unclear. Germline loops: CDR1 ENHRY, CDR2 SYGVKD. V was cut by 2 bases and J by 2 bases, with 4 bases left in between. The CDR3 spans 13 residues. CDR3 sequence (DNA): TGTGCCATCAGTGAGCCCACCTACAATGAGCAGTTCTTC. Protein sequence: CAISEPTYNEQFF.

The chain couples TRBV6-1 to TRBJ1-2, with TRBD1 as a possible D gene (5 bases). CDR3 length: 13 amino acids. Trimming shortened V by 2 bases and J by 6 bases, and 10 bases separated the two germline ends. Germline V CDR1 and CDR2: MNHNS, SASEGT. CDR3 residues: CASSEIQGHGYTF. The CDR3 coding sequence is TGTGCCAGCAGTGAAATTCAGGGTCATGGCTACACCTTC.

The chain recombines TRBV4-3 with TRBJ1-5; 8 bases align to TRBD1. Germline trimming cut 3 bases from V and 6 bases from J; bases unmatched to any gene: 7. Per the germline V gene, CDR1 is LGHNA and CDR2 is YSLEER. The length of the CDR3 is 15 residues. CDR3 DNA sequence: TGCGCCAGCAGCCAGGACAGGGTAGTCGGTCAGCCCCAGCATTTT. This codes for CASSQDRVVGQPQHF.

V gene TRBV12-3 or TRBV12-4 combines with J gene TRBJ2-7; no clear D. Trimming cost V 6 bases and J 2 bases, with 11 bases left between them. The CDR3 consists of 13 residues. The CDR3 here is CASSLTVPYEQYF. The CDR3 DNA reads TGTGCCAGCAGCCTGACTGTTCCCTACGAGCAGTACTTC.

The CDR3 DNA follows: TGCGCCAGCAGCTTGGTGGGCGTAAGCTCCTACGAGCAGTACTTC. It specifies CASSLVGVSSYEQYF. J is TRBJ2-7 and V is TRBV5-1; no reliable D call. Trimming took 0 bases from V and 0 from J, leaving 10 bases between them. There are 15 residues in the CDR3. Germline CDR1 SGHRS, CDR2 YFSETQ. The full variable domain, in which reference TRBV5-1 and TRBJ2-7 provide the parts outside the CDR3, is KAGVTQTPRYLIKTRGQQVTLSCSPISGHRSVSWYQQTPGQGLQFLFEYFSETQRNKGNFPGRFSGRQFSNSRSEMNVSTLELGDSALYLCASSLVGVSSYEQYFGPGTRLTVT.

The CDR3 spells CASSAGEGQGQETQYF. For the CDR3, the DNA is TGTGCCAGCAGCGCGGGGGAAGGACAGGGTCAAGAGACCCAGTACTTC. The chain couples TRBV9 to TRBJ2-5; 8 bases agree with TRBD1. V was clipped by 3 bases and J by 2 bases; unmatched bases: 9. Germline V gene data show CDR1 as SGDLS and CDR2 as YYNGEE. CDR3 length: 16 amino acids.

This chain connects TRBV7-2 to TRBJ1-3; 8 bases match TRBD1. Losses at the gene ends were 6 bases for V and 2 bases for J; bases not matched to a gene: 6. This CDR3 is built from 15 residues. Germline V lookup: CDR1 SGHTA, CDR2 FQGNSA. Here the CDR3 reads CASRDTGGAGNTIYF. The CDR3 region has the DNA TGTGCCAGCAGGGATACAGGGGGGGCTGGAAACACCATATATTTT.

The rearrangement uses TRBV11-2 and TRBJ1-6; 7 positions agree with TRBD1. CDR1 and CDR2 (germline): SGHAT, FQNNGV. With V trimmed by 1 base and J by 6 bases, 3 bases remained unmatched. CDR3 length equals 15 residues. The CDR3 DNA follows: TGTGCCAGCAGCTTAGCTACAGGGGTTAATTCACCCCTCCACTTT. This codes for CASSLATGVNSPLHF.

This clone was recorded once. The rearrangement uses TRBV29-1 and TRBJ1-4; D is undetermined. Germline loops: CDR1 SQVTM, CDR2 ANQGSEA. V dropped 6 bases and J dropped 4 bases, with 15 bases sitting between them. The CDR3 has 14 residues. CDR3 amino acids: CSVRGGQLNEKLFF. The CDR3, as DNA: TGCAGCGTGAGAGGAGGGCAGCTTAATGAAAAACTGTTTTTT.

The V gene is TRBV5-4, the J gene TRBJ1-6; a weak D match, TRBD1 (5 bases). Per the germline V gene, CDR1 is SGHNT and CDR2 is YYREEE (reference sequence). Deletions cut 4 bases from V and 10 bases from J, with 15 bases between. CDR3 length: 14 residues. The CDR3 DNA reads TGTGCCAGCAGCCCCGGAGGGGTTAGGTCACCCCTCCACTTT. It codes for CASSPGGVRSPLHF.

The chain employs TRBV10-3 and TRBJ1-4; D uncertain. Trimming stripped 6 bases from V and 5 bases from J, with 13 bases between. The germline CDR1 and CDR2 sequences are ENHRY and SYGVKD. The CDR3 has 14 residues. The CDR3 DNA reads TGTGCCATCAGCCCCGGGAGCGGAAATGAAAAACTGTTTTTT. This translates into CAISPGSGNEKLFF.

This sequence joins TRBV11-3 and TRBJ2-3; 7 positions agree with TRBD1. Germline V gene lookup returns CDR1 SGHNT and CDR2 YENEEA. CDR3 length equals 16 residues. With V trimmed by 5 bases and J by 3 bases, 11 bases remained unmatched. As DNA, the CDR3 is TGTGCCAGCAGCCTCACTTGGGACAGCTCAACAGATACGCAGTATTTT. Its protein product is CASSLTWDSSTDTQYF.

This rearrangement joins TRBV2 to TRBJ2-3, with D perhaps TRBD2 (6 bases). Germline CDR1 and CDR2: SNHLY and FYNNEI. V was shortened by 4 bases and J by 4 bases, with 12 bases between the two germline ends. The length of the CDR3 is 14 residues. The CDR3 nucleotides read TGTGCCAGCAGTGGGCTAGCGCTTTCAGATACGCAGTATTTT. Its translation: CASSGLALSDTQYF. Looking up the rest from reference TRBV2 and TRBJ2-3 gives the full variable domain: EPEVTQTPSHQVTQMGQEVILRCVPISNHLYFYWYRQILGQKVEFLVSFYNNEISEKSEIFDDQFSVERPDGSNFTLKIRSTKLEDSAMYFCASSGLALSDTQYFGPGTRLTVL.

This chain joins TRBV4-2 and TRBJ2-5, with 7 bases identical to TRBD2. This CDR3 region has 17 residues. Trimming removed 4 bases from V and 3 bases from J; junction bases left unmatched: 14. The germline V gene has CDR1 LGHNA and CDR2 YNFKEQ. CDR3 nucleotides: TGTGCCAGCAGCCCCGCTCTGGGCGCTAGCGGTGAAGAGACCCAGTACTTC. It codes for CASSPALGASGEETQYF.

The chain carries TRBV19 and TRBJ2-1, with TRBD2 identical over 12 bases. Looked up from germline, CDR1 is LNHDA and CDR2 is SQIVND (reference sequence). With V trimmed by 3 bases and J by 6 bases, 9 bases remained unmatched. The CDR3 contains 17 residues. As DNA, the CDR3 is TGTGCCAGTAGTATCCAGGGGACTAGCGGGCCGACCAATGAGCAGTTCTTC. It is translated as CASSIQGTSGPTNEQFF.

In this sample, this clone turned up once. The chain uses TRBV19 and TRBJ1-3; D is unresolved. Germline V gives CDR1 LNHDA, CDR2 SQIVND (reference sequence). This CDR3 contains 17 residues. Between the trimmed V and J ends, which lost 4 bases and 0 bases, there was a span of 16 bases. The CDR3 loop is CASSNRGALSSGNTIYF. As DNA, the CDR3 is TGTGCCAGTAGTAACCGGGGAGCACTAAGCTCTGGAAACACCATATATTTT.

This clone was found once. This rearrangement joins TRBV3-1 (or the pseudogene TRBV3-2) to TRBJ2-5; D is unclear. This CDR3 contains 15 residues. V shed 0 bases and J shed 7 bases, with 15 bases lying between them. Per the germline V gene, CDR1 is LGHDT and CDR2 is YNNKEL (reference sequence). The CDR3 nucleotides read TGTGCCAGCAGCCAAGATCTTACCGGGTCCGGGACCCAGTACTTC. As protein: CASSQDLTGSGTQYF.

This clone showed up just a few times. The rearrangement joins TRBV3-1 (or the pseudogene TRBV3-2) to TRBJ1-6; perhaps TRBD1 as D (5 bases). V lost 4 bases to trimming and J lost 6 bases, with 10 bases between them. Germline V gene data show CDR1 as LGHDT and CDR2 as YNNKEL (reference sequence). The CDR3 covers 14 residues. CDR3 sequence: CASSPTASNSPLHF. CDR3 coding DNA: TGTGCCAGCAGCCCGACAGCGAGTAATTCACCCCTCCACTTT.

The rearrangement joins TRBV7-9 to TRBJ2-7, with a weak D call TRBD1 (6 bases). CDR3 length: 16 residues. Germline loops: CDR1 SEHNR, CDR2 FQNEAQ (reference sequence). Trimming took off 0 bases at V and 1 base at J, with 13 bases between the two ends. DNA for the CDR3: TGTGCCAGCAGCTTAGCAACAGGGCGTACTTCCTACGAGCAGTACTTC. It codes for CASSLATGRTSYEQYF.

V gene TRBV24-1 combines with J gene TRBJ2-7, with 9 bases fitting TRBD1. V lost 6 bases and J lost 6; bases outside the gene matches: 8. CDR1 KGHDR and CDR2 SFDVKD come from the germline V gene. This CDR3 has 14 amino acids. CDR3 in amino acids: CATSPSGQGGEQYF. DNA of the CDR3: TGTGCCACCAGTCCCTCGGGACAGGGAGGCGAGCAGTACTTC.

The chain uses TRBV19 and TRBJ1-5, with a tentative D call TRBD1 (5 bases). Trimming shortened V by 5 bases and J by 6 bases, and 23 bases separated the two germline ends. CDR3 length: 17 amino acids. Germline V CDR1 and CDR2: LNHDA, SQIVND (reference sequence). CDR3 nucleotides: TGTGCCAGTAGTTTGTACGGGAGGGGCTCTTTTCTTCAGCCCCAGCATTTT. Translated, it gives CASSLYGRGSFLQPQHF.

As concerns this clone: Other DNA sequences in this specimen translate into the identical CDR3. The V and J genes are TRBV28 and TRBJ2-7; D not certain. There are 12 residues in the CDR3. Germline V lookup: CDR1 MDHEN, CDR2 SYDVKM. The V gene lost 3 bases and the J gene lost 5 bases, with 8 bases spanning the gap. The CDR3 sequence: CASSLNFNEQYF. Here the CDR3 DNA reads TGTGCCAGCAGTTTGAACTTTAACGAGCAGTACTTC.

The chain joins TRBV24-1 to TRBJ2-7; D is unclear. This CDR3 comprises 13 residues. Germline CDR1 reads KGHDR; CDR2 reads SFDVKD. Trimming removed 4 bases at V and 5 bases at J, with 11 bases between. In DNA form, the CDR3 reads TGTGCCACCAGTGAGGCAGGAAGAGACGAGCAGTACTTC. Its translation: CATSEAGRDEQYF.

J is TRBJ2-5 and V is TRBV30; D is unclear. The CDR3 is 11 amino acids. Trimming stripped 1 base from V and 4 bases from J, with 4 bases between. Per germline, CDR1 GTSNPN and CDR2 SVGIG (reference sequence). CDR3 nucleotides: TGTGCCTGGAGTGCTAGAGAGACCCAGTACTTC. It translates to CAWSARETQYF.